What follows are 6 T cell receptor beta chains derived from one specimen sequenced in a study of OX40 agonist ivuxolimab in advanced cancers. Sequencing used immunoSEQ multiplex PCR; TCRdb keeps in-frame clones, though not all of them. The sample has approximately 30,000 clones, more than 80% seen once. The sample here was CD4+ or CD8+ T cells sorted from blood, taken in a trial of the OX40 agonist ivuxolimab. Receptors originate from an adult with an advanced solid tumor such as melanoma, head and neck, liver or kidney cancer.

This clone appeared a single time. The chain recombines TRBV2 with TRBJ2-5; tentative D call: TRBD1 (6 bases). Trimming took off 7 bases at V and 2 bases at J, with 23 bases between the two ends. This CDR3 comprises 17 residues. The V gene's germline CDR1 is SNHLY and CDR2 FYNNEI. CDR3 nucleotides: TGTGCCAGCATTGCTCGTGGGGGCCTGACCCTACAAGAGACCCAGTACTTC. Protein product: CASIARGGLTLQETQYF.

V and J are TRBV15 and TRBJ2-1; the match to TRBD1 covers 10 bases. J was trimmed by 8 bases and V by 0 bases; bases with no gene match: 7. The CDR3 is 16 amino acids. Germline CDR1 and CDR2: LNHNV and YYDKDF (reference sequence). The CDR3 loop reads CATSRDKGTGDYEQFF. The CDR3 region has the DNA TGTGCCACCAGCAGAGATAAGGGGACAGGGGATTATGAGCAGTTCTTC.

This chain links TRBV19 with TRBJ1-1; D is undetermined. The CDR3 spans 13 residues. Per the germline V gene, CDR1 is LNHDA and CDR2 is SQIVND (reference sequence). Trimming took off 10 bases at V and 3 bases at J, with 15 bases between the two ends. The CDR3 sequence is CATLATEDTEAFF. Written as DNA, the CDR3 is TGTGCCACCCTAGCGACGGAGGACACTGAAGCTTTCTTT.

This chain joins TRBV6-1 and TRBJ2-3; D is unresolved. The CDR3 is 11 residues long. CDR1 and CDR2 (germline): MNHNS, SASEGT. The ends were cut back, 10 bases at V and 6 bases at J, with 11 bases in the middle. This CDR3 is CATTGADTQYF. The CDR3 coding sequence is TGTGCCACCACTGGAGCGGATACGCAGTATTTT.

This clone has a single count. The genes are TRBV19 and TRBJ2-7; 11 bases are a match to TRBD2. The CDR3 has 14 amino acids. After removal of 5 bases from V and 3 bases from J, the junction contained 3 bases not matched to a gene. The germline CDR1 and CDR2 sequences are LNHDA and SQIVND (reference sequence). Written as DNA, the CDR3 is TGTGCCAGTAGTGGGGGGACTAGCGGCTACGAGCAGTACTTC. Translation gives CASSGGTSGYEQYF.

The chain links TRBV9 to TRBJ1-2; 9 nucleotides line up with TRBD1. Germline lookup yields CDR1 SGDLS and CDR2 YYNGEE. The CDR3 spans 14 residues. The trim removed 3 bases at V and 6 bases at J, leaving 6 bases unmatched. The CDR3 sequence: CASSDSGTGNGYTF. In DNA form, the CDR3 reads TGTGCCAGCAGCGATTCCGGGACAGGGAATGGCTACACCTTC. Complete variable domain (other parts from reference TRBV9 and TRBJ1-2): DSGVTQTPKHLITATGQRVTLRCSPRSGDLSVYWYQQSLDQGLQFLIQYYNGEERAKGNILERFSAQQFPDLHSELNLSSLELGDSALYFCASSDSGTGNGYTFGSGTRLTVV.